The 8 T cell receptor beta chains in this list originate from one sample, sequenced in a study of CD8 T cells in ankylosing spondylitis. MiXCR was run by TCRdb on the 5' RACE reads, yielding one entry per CDR3 protein. The sample yields 250,000 or so distinct CDR3 sequences, roughly a quarter seen once. The specimen sequenced was blood, either unsorted or a sorted T cell fraction (not recorded which). These receptor sequences come from a male donor with ankylosing spondylitis or in good health (not recorded which).

This rearrangement joins TRBV11-3 to TRBJ2-7; D gene uncertain. Germline assignment: CDR1 SGHNT and CDR2 YENEEA. The CDR3 spans 14 residues. With 0 bases removed from V and 2 bases from J, the gap between germline ends came to 8 bases. The DNA for the CDR3 is TGTGCCAGCAGCTTAGAAGTATTGGCCTACGAGCAGTACTTC. It yields the protein CASSLEVLAYEQYF. The full variable domain, completed using reference TRBV11-3 and TRBJ2-7, is EAGVVQSPRYKIIEKKQPVAFWCNPISGHNTLYWYLQNLGQGPELLIRYENEEAVDDSQLPKDRFSAERLKGVDSTLKIQPAELGDSAVYLCASSLEVLAYEQYFGPGTRLTVT.

This sequence joins TRBV7-9 and TRBJ2-1, with D possibly being TRBD1 (6 bases). The CDR3 is 14 residues long. Trimming removed 5 bases at V and 5 bases at J, with 13 bases between. In germline, CDR1 is SEHNR, CDR2 FQNEAQ (reference sequence). CDR3 sequence: CASSRRQANNEQFF. DNA of the CDR3: TGTGCCAGCAGCCGGAGACAGGCGAACAATGAGCAGTTCTTC.

This clonotype showed up many times. The chain couples TRBV7-9 to TRBJ2-3, with 9 bases fitting TRBD1. Germline assignment: CDR1 SEHNR and CDR2 FQNEAQ (reference sequence). The trim removed 5 bases at V and 1 base at J, leaving 7 bases unmatched. The CDR3 runs 16 residues. The CDR3 sequence is CASSTRGQGRTDTQYF. The CDR3 bases are TGTGCCAGCAGCACCCGGGGACAGGGCCGCACAGATACGCAGTATTTT.

This chain joins TRBV23-1 and TRBJ2-7, with 8 bases fitting TRBD1. TRBV23-1 is an ORF, and what it does is uncertain. The CDR3 is 17 amino acids. V lost 6 bases, J lost 2 bases, and 15 bases stayed unmatched. The CDR3 bases are TGCGCCAGCAGCCAAAAGTGGGTGGGACAGGAAACCTACGAGCAGTACTTC. Its translation is CASSQKWVGQETYEQYF.

This clonotype was observed a handful of times. This sequence joins TRBV15 and TRBJ1-6; D call uncertain. This CDR3 contains 14 residues. The V end was cut by 11 bases, the J end by 1 base, with 12 bases between. Germline V gives CDR1 LNHNV, CDR2 YYDKDF (reference sequence). The CDR3 reads CASRPSSYNSPLHF. The CDR3 coding sequence is TGTGCCTCTAGACCGTCTTCCTATAATTCACCCCTCCACTTT.

In its sample, this clonotype was seen many times. This rearrangement joins TRBV7-2 to TRBJ1-5, with no clear D. Trimming removed 5 bases at V and 2 bases at J, with 10 bases between. In germline, CDR1 is SGHTA, CDR2 FQGNSA. The CDR3 runs to 14 residues. The CDR3 DNA is TGTGCCAGCAGCGCAGATAGGGGCAATCAGCCCCAGCATTTT. Protein: CASSADRGNQPQHF.

The chain employs TRBV5-1 and TRBJ2-1, with 8 positions matching TRBD1. CDR3 length: 15 residues. Germline V gene data show CDR1 as SGHRS and CDR2 as YFSETQ. With V trimmed by 3 bases and J by 7 bases, 9 bases remained unmatched. The CDR3 DNA follows: TGCGCCAGCAGCTCCTGGGACAGGTACGGAAATGAGCAGTTCTTC. Protein sequence: CASSSWDRYGNEQFF. Supplemented by reference TRBV5-1 and TRBJ2-1, the full variable domain reads KAGVTQTPRYLIKTRGQQVTLSCSPISGHRSVSWYQQTPGQGLQFLFEYFSETQRNKGNFPGRFSGRQFSNSRSEMNVSTLELGDSALYLCASSSWDRYGNEQFFGPGTRLTVL.

This clonotype has just a few counts. The chain links TRBV20-1 to TRBJ2-5; 10 bases match TRBD2. Germline V CDR1 and CDR2: DFQATT, SNEGSKA (reference sequence). This CDR3 comprises 15 residues. V was clipped by 6 bases and J by 6 bases; unmatched bases: 13. This CDR3 is CSAETSGGALKTQYF. CDR3 sequence (DNA): TGCAGTGCAGAGACGAGCGGGGGGGCCTTAAAGACCCAGTACTTC.